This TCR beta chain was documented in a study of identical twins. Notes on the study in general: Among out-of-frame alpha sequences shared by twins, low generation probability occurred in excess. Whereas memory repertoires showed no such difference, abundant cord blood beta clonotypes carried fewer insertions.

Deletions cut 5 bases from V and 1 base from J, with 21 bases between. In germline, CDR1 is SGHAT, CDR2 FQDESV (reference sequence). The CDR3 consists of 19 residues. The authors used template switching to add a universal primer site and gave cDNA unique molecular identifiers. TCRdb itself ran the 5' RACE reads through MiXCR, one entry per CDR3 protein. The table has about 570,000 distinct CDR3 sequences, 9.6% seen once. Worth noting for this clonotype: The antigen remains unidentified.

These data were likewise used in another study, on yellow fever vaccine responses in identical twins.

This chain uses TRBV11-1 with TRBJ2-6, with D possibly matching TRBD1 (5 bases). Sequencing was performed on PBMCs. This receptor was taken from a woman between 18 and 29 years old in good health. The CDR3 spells CASSDSNRGAGSGANVLTF. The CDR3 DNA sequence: TGTGCCAGCAGCGACTCCAATAGGGGCGCCGGGTCTGGGGCCAACGTCCTGACTTTC.